These T cell receptor beta chains were read from a single sample in a study of blood T cells in healthy people across ages. Via MiXCR, TCRdb re-called the 5' RACE reads, giving one row per CDR3 protein. Of about 720,000 distinct CDR3 sequences listed, around a fifth are singletons. The sample taken for sequencing was blood. The origin of the receptors is a man between 65 and 80 years old in good health. CDR3s include the opening cysteine and the closing phenylalanine or tryptophan. A D gene is named only where the DNA matches it firmly. Size is omitted from some rows. Given values are once, few, many or a class for expanded clones.

>TRBV4-1|-|18|TRBD2|TRBJ2-1
CASSQDLPAGGLYNEQFF
TGCGCCAGCAGCCAAGATCTCCCAGCGGGGGGCCTCTACAATGAGCAGTTCTTC
>TRBV3-1|-|15|TRBD2|TRBJ2-1
CASSSRTRGRNEQFF
TGTGCCAGCAGCTCACGGACTAGAGGACGCAATGAGCAGTTCTTC
>TRBV10-3|-|16|-|TRBJ1-1
CAISESGGLMNTEAFF
TGTGCCATCAGTGAGTCGGGAGGGTTGATGAACACTGAAGCTTTCTTT
>TRBV5-8|-|18|TRBD1|TRBJ1-4
CAGSLGSTGLATNEKLFF
TGTGCCGGCAGCTTGGGGTCGACAGGGCTTGCAACTAATGAAAAACTGTTTTTT
>TRBV10-3|-|15|TRBD1|TRBJ2-2
CAISNGDRDPGELFF
TGTGCCATCAGTAACGGTGACAGGGACCCCGGGGAGCTGTTTTTT
>TRBV24-1|-|15|-|TRBJ2-5
CATSDGATSQETQYF
TGTGCCACCAGTGATGGGGCCACGTCCCAAGAGACCCAGTACTTC
>TRBV2|-|16|-|TRBJ1-5
CASRLHSRGSNQPQHF
TGTGCCAGCAGATTACATAGCCGGGGGAGCAATCAGCCCCAGCATTTT
>TRBV4-1|-|17|TRBD1|TRBJ2-7
CASSQQPGQGESYEQYF
TGCGCCAGCAGCCAACAACCGGGACAGGGGGAAAGCTACGAGCAGTACTTC
>TRBV18|-|16|TRBD1|TRBJ2-3
CASSSRTGRFTDTQYF
TGTGCCAGCTCATCTCGGACAGGGAGGTTTACAGATACGCAGTATTTT
>TRBV10-2|-|14|-|TRBJ2-5
CASSEGQYQETQYF
TGCGCCAGCAGTGAGGGGCAGTACCAAGAGACCCAGTACTTC
>TRBV6-2/TRBV6-3|few|18|TRBD2|TRBJ2-1
CASQFPTSGLESYNEQFF
TGTGCCAGCCAATTTCCCACCTCGGGACTAGAGTCCTACAATGAGCAGTTCTTC
>TRBV2|-|13|-|TRBJ1-1
CASGKSLNTEAFF
TGTGCCAGCGGGAAAAGCCTGAACACTGAAGCTTTCTTT
>TRBV20-1|few|17|TRBD1|TRBJ2-6
CSASTGGARYGANVLTF
TGCAGTGCTTCTACAGGGGGCGCCCGGTATGGGGCCAACGTCCTGACTTTC
>TRBV5-1|few|14|-|TRBJ1-1
CASSLTSGTPEAFF
TGCGCCAGCAGCTTGACCTCTGGGACACCTGAAGCTTTCTTT
>TRBV5-1|-|13|-|TRBJ1-6
CASSPLANSPLHF
TGCGCCAGCAGCCCCCTGGCGAATTCACCCCTCCACTTT
>TRBV20-1|few|12|TRBD1|TRBJ2-7
CSANRGTNEQYF
TGCAGTGCTAACAGGGGGACCAACGAGCAGTACTTC
>TRBV20-1|-|12|-|TRBJ1-4
CSVGMSNEKLFF
TGCAGTGTCGGGATGTCGAATGAAAAACTGTTTTTT
>TRBV7-9|-|13|-|TRBJ1-1
CASRPGVGTEAFF
TGTGCCAGCAGACCAGGGGTCGGCACTGAAGCTTTCTTT
>TRBV6-6|-|15|TRBD2|TRBJ2-3
CASSSSGRAGDTQYF
TGTGCCAGCAGTTCTAGCGGGAGGGCCGGGGATACGCAGTATTTT
>TRBV9|-|15|-|TRBJ2-1
CASSKEGSSYNEQFF
TGTGCCAGCAGCAAAGAGGGTAGCTCCTACAATGAGCAGTTCTTC
>TRBV6-6|-|16|TRBD1|TRBJ2-1
CASSYIGQGLANEQFF
TGTGCCAGCAGTTATATAGGACAGGGGCTAGCCAATGAGCAGTTCTTC
>TRBV4-1|-|16|TRBD1|TRBJ1-4
CASSQDWGQGGEKLFF
TGCGCCAGCAGCCAAGACTGGGGACAGGGAGGTGAAAAACTGTTTTTT
>TRBV5-1|-|16|TRBD1|TRBJ1-6
CASSPDMDRGNSPLHF
TGCGCCAGCAGCCCCGACATGGACAGGGGGAATTCACCCCTCCACTTT
>TRBV20-1|-|14|-|TRBJ2-1
CSASRLPVRNEQFF
TGCAGTGCCAGTCGACTGCCAGTTCGAAATGAGCAGTTCTTC
>TRBV29-1|few|11|-|TRBJ1-1
CSAARNTEAFF
TGCAGCGCCGCACGGAACACTGAAGCTTTCTTT
>TRBV29-1|few|13|TRBD2|TRBJ2-5
CSVDSGGFETQYF
TGCAGCGTTGATAGCGGGGGGTTTGAGACCCAGTACTTC
>TRBV7-9|-|12|-|TRBJ2-3
CASSSGEGLQYF
TGTGCCAGCAGCTCCGGTGAGGGTCTGCAGTATTTT
>TRBV11-2|few|15|-|TRBJ1-2
CASSKDVAQSYGYTF
TGTGCCAGCAGCAAGGACGTGGCGCAGAGCTATGGCTACACCTTC
>TRBV18|-|14|-|TRBJ2-5
CASSRTLYQETQYF
TGTGCCAGCTCACGAACCTTATACCAAGAGACCCAGTACTTC
>TRBV29-1|-|15|TRBD2|TRBJ2-3
CSVGDAAGGTDTQYF
TGCAGCGTCGGGGACGCTGCGGGGGGCACAGATACGCAGTATTTT
>TRBV20-1|-|14|-|TRBJ2-1
CSASADLRVNEQFF
TGCAGTGCTAGTGCCGACCTGAGGGTCAATGAGCAGTTCTTC
>TRBV20-1|-|11|TRBD1|TRBJ2-1
CSATVDRERYF
TGCAGTGCTACCGTGGACAGGGAGAGGTACTTC
>TRBV19|few|16|TRBD1|TRBJ2-4
CASSRQGGVGKNIQYF
TGTGCCAGTAGTCGACAGGGTGGAGTAGGCAAAAACATTCAGTACTTC
>TRBV5-5|few|14|-|TRBJ1-2
CASGEGQLNYGYTF
TGCGCCAGCGGAGAAGGACAGTTAAACTATGGCTACACCTTC
>TRBV24-1|-|13|-|TRBJ1-1
CATSDLWNTEAFF
TGTGCCACCAGTGATTTATGGAACACTGAAGCTTTCTTT
>TRBV5-1|few|13|-|TRBJ2-1
CASRQGTYNEQFF
TGCGCCAGCAGACAGGGAACCTACAATGAGCAGTTCTTC
>TRBV28|few|13|TRBD2|TRBJ2-7
CASSLSGGGEQYF
TGTGCCAGCAGTTTGTCGGGGGGTGGCGAGCAGTACTTC
>TRBV6-1|-|16|TRBD1|TRBJ2-3
CASSAGTGFGTDTQYF
TGTGCCAGCAGCGCCGGGACAGGGTTTGGCACAGATACGCAGTATTTT
>TRBV18|few|15|TRBD1|TRBJ2-1
CASSLAGTGINEQFF
TGTGCCAGCTCACTCGCCGGGACAGGGATCAATGAGCAGTTCTTC
>TRBV12-3/TRBV12-4|-|13|-|TRBJ1-2
CASSSGIHYGYTF
TGTGCCAGCAGCTCCGGGATTCACTATGGCTACACCTTC
>TRBV3-1|few|19|TRBD2|TRBJ2-1
CASSQDWAIAGLAPNEQFF
TGTGCCAGCAGCCAAGATTGGGCAATAGCGGGTTTAGCTCCCAATGAGCAGTTCTTC
>TRBV7-8|few|13|-|TRBJ2-7
CASSTGLMGEQYF
TGTGCCAGCAGCACCGGTCTCATGGGCGAGCAGTACTTC
>TRBV13|-|13|-|TRBJ2-5
CVSSPRGRETQYF
TGTGTCAGCAGCCCGCGGGGGCGGGAGACCCAGTACTTC
>TRBV9|-|15|TRBD1|TRBJ2-1
CASSAGGTGANEQFF
TGTGCCAGCAGCGCTGGGGGGACAGGGGCAAATGAGCAGTTCTTC
>TRBV12-3/TRBV12-4|few|13|-|TRBJ1-5
CASSFGPPWPQHF
TGTGCCAGCAGTTTTGGGCCGCCTTGGCCCCAGCATTTT
>TRBV15|-|21|TRBD2|TRBJ2-1
CATSKEQGGKLAGGPVDEQFF
TGTGCCACCAGCAAAGAACAGGGAGGTAAACTAGCGGGAGGGCCGGTGGATGAGCAGTTCTTC
>TRBV12-3/TRBV12-4|few|17|-|TRBJ2-6
CASSFGLAFSGANVLTF
TGTGCCAGCAGTTTTGGCCTAGCCTTCTCTGGGGCCAACGTCCTGACTTTC
>TRBV6-1|few|14|-|TRBJ2-3
CASSERSRTDTQYF
TGTGCCAGCAGTGAAAGGTCTCGCACAGATACGCAGTATTTT
>TRBV7-9|few|15|TRBD2|TRBJ2-1
CASSASGRPYNEQFF
TGTGCCAGCAGCGCTAGCGGGAGGCCGTACAATGAGCAGTTCTTC
>TRBV5-1|few|20|TRBD2|TRBJ2-1
CASSFDVSSGASSSYNEQFF
TGCGCCAGCAGCTTTGATGTATCTAGCGGGGCCTCTAGCTCCTACAATGAGCAGTTCTTC
>TRBV12-3/TRBV12-4|few|12|-|TRBJ1-1
CASSGTNTEAFF
TGTGCCAGCAGCGGGACTAACACTGAAGCTTTCTTT
>TRBV20-1|-|12|-|TRBJ2-3
CSARDQIDTQYF
TGCAGTGCTAGAGATCAGATAGATACGCAGTATTTT
>TRBV28|many|15|TRBD2|TRBJ2-5
CASSRLAGRVETQYF
TGTGCCAGCAGCCGACTAGCGGGGCGCGTAGAGACCCAGTACTTC
>TRBV29-1|few|13|-|TRBJ1-1
CSVGRVMSTEAFF
TGCAGCGTTGGAAGGGTGATGAGCACTGAAGCTTTCTTT
>TRBV7-9|many|12|-|TRBJ2-7
CASSLDPYEQYF
TGTGCCAGCAGTCTGGACCCCTACGAGCAGTACTTC
>TRBV20-1|few|15|-|TRBJ2-7
CSASPPARFKDEQYF
TGCAGTGCTAGTCCACCTGCCAGGTTCAAAGACGAGCAGTACTTC
>TRBV5-1|-|15|-|TRBJ2-6
CASSLLGSGANVLTF
TGCGCCAGCAGCTTGTTGGGATCTGGGGCCAACGTCCTGACTTTC